Below, one T cell receptor (beta chain) is given with its context. Antigen specificity is unknown. Sequenced by immunoSEQ multiplex PCR; TCRdb stores in-frame clones only, minus some. The sample comprises about 89,000 clones, about nine tenths of which are singletons, and approximately 0.7% rests with the top ten. Germline CDR1 is SGHTA and CDR2 is FQGNSA. The CDR3 is 16 amino acids. V was clipped by 6 bases and J by 4 bases; unmatched bases: 10. The data derive from a study of OX40 agonist ivuxolimab in advanced cancers. Study-level findings and limits: Mean expanded clone counts were higher in CD8+ than CD4+ T cells.

The sample was CD4+ or CD8+ T cells sorted from blood, taken in a trial of the OX40 agonist ivuxolimab. The chain joins TRBV7-2 to TRBJ2-2; 8 bases align to TRBD2. The receptor comes from an adult with an advanced solid tumor such as melanoma, head and neck, liver or kidney cancer. In DNA form, the CDR3 reads TGTGCCAGCAGAAACGGGGGTAGCGGGGTCACCGGGGAGCTGTTTTTT. This sequence encodes CASRNGGSGVTGELFF. Full variable domain (rest looked up from reference TRBV7-2 and TRBJ2-2): GAGVSQSPSNKVTEKGKDVELRCDPISGHTALYWYRQSLGQGLEFLIYFQGNSAPDKSGLPSDRFSAERTGGSVSTLTIQRTQQEDSAVYLCASRNGGSGVTGELFFGEGSRLTVL.